Sequencing of this T cell receptor (beta chain) was carried out in a study of relationships among human T cell subsets. The CDR3 has 12 amino acids. V was trimmed by 2 bases and J by 4 bases, leaving 6 bases between them. CDR1 and CDR2 from the germline V gene are ENHRY and SYGVKD. CD4+CD25-CD294+ Th2 cells were bead-selected for CD294 once CD4+CD56+ natural killer T cells were depleted. Semiquantitative ARM-PCR amplified T cell receptor alpha and beta CDR3 regions from mRNA. Tagged nested gene-specific primers were used first, then communal superprimers amplified exponentially. TCRdb reprocessed the multiplex PCR reads via MiXCR and lists one record per CDR3 protein. The sample shows about 4,000 distinct CDR3 sequences, roughly 50% of them seen only once.

Specimen: CD4+ Th2 cells sorted from blood. This chain joins TRBV10-3 and TRBJ2-7; maybe TRBD1 (5 bases). The clonotype originates from a man in his forties or fifties in good health. The CDR3 spells CAISEGAYEQYF. In nucleotides, the CDR3 is TGTGCCATCAGTGAGGGGGCTTACGAGCAGTACTTC.